This entry is about one T cell receptor beta chain. Its antigen is unidentified. Sequencing was performed with immunoSEQ multiplex PCR; in TCRdb, only in-frame clones are kept and a portion is missing. The sample records 70,000 to 85,000 clones, roughly 85% being singletons. V shed 2 bases and J shed 0 bases, with 13 bases lying between them. CDR1 and CDR2 (germline): GTSNPN, SVGIG (reference sequence). CDR3 length equals 16 residues. This entry belongs to a study of T cell responses to AZD1222 COVID-19 vaccine. Findings of the study overall: Only a handful of AZD1222 recipients were seropositive at baseline.

J is TRBJ1-4 and V is TRBV30; possible D gene TRBD1, 6 bases. This TCR was recovered from an adult in good health. The specimen comprised peripheral blood, sampled on day 0 of AZD1222 vaccination. This CDR3 is CAWSPPGATTNEKLFF. DNA for the CDR3: TGTGCCTGGAGTCCGCCGGGGGCAACAACTAATGAAAAACTGTTTTTT.